This T cell receptor (beta chain) was profiled in a study of T-cell reconstitution after alpha-beta-depleted transplantation in children. At least ten counts were recorded for this clonotype. Unique molecular identifiers tagged the TCRbeta library. TCRdb analysed the PCR reads with MiXCR anew, one entry per CDR3 protein. This table has some 590,000 distinct CDR3 sequences, roughly a tenth appearing once. Germline-derived CDR1 and CDR2 are ENHRY and SYGVKD. The V gene end was trimmed by 6 bases and the J gene end by 2 bases; junction bases not matched to a gene: 4. The length of the CDR3 is 14 residues.

This receptor was taken from a human donor who donated a stem cell graft to a child with acute myeloid leukemia. The chain links TRBV10-3 to TRBJ2-7; 10 bases fit TRBD2. Here the sequenced sample was PBMCs from the stem cell graft donor, taken from the stem cell graft. CDR3: CAISGLADTYEQYF. CDR3 in DNA: TGTGCCATCAGCGGACTAGCGGACACCTACGAGCAGTACTTC.